The clone carrying this T cell receptor beta chain was counted a few times. Its target is unknown. In germline, CDR1 is LNHNV, CDR2 YYDKDF (reference sequence). V was shortened by 2 bases and J by 14 bases, with 15 bases between the two germline ends. The CDR3 extends over 13 amino acids. Unique molecular identifiers were incorporated during preparation of the TCRbeta library. One entry per CDR3 protein results from TCRdb running MiXCR on the PCR reads. The sample holds 670,000 or so distinct CDR3 sequences, around 12% seen once. This specimen comes from a study of T-cell reconstitution after alpha-beta-depleted transplantation in children. General observations from the study: Where alpha-beta T cells came from about two months after transplant was reportedly several hundred expanded graft clones. High day-60 TCRbeta diversity in some patients came from surviving recipient T cells and thymic progenitors. The main origin of T-cell counts and diversity one year after transplant was newly produced T cells.

This specimen was PBMCs, taken before TCRalphabeta/CD19-depleted stem cell transplant. This chain joins TRBV15 and TRBJ1-4; D remains unclear. This sequence was found in a girl aged 2 to 9 with congenital amegakaryocytic thrombocytopenia, due to receive a stem cell transplant. CDR3 coding DNA: TGTGCCACCAGCAGACGGGAAGGTTCCTGGCTGTTTTTT. The encoded protein is CATSRREGSWLFF.